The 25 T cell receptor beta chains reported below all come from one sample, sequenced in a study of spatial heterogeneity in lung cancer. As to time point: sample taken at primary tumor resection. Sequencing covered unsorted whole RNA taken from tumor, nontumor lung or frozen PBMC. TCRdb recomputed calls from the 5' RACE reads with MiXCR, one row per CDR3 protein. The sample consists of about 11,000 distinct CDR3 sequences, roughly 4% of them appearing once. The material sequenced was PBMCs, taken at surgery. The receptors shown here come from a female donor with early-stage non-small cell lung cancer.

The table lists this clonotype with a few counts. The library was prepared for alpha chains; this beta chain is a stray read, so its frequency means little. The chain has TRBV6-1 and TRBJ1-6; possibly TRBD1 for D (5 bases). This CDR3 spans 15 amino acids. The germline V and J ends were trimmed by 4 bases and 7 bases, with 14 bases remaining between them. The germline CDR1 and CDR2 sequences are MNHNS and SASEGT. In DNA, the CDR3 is TGTGCCAGCAGTGGCCCAGGGTTCCCCAATTCACCCCTCCACTTT. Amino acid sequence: CASSGPGFPNSPLHF.

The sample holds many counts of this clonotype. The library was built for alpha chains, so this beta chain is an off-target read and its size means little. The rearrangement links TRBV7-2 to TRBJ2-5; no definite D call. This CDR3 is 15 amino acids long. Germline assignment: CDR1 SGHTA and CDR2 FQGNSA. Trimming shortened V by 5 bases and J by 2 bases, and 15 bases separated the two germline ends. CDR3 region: CASSTDPTAQETQYF. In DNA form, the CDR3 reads TGTGCCAGCAGCACCGATCCGACCGCACAAGAGACCCAGTACTTC.

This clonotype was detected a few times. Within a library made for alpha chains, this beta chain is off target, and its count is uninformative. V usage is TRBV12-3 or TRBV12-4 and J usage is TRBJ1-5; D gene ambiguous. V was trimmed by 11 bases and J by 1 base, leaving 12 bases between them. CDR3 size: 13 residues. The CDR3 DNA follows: TGTGCCTCTAGAACGGGCAGCAATCAGCCCCAGCATTTT. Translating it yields CASRTGSNQPQHF.

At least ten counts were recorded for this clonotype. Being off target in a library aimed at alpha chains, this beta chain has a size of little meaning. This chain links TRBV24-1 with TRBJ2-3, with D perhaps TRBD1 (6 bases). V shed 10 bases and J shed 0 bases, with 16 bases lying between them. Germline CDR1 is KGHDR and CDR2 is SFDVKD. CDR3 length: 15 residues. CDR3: CATSKGVGSTDTQYF. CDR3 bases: TGTGCCACTTCGAAGGGGGTGGGTAGCACAGATACGCAGTATTTT.

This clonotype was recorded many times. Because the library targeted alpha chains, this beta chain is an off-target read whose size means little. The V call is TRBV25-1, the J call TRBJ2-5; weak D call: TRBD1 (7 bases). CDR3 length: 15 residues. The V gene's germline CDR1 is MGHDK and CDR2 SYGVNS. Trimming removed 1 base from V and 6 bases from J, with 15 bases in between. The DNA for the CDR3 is TGTGCCAGCAGTGAATTCGGTTCAGGGGGGCAGACCCAGTACTTC. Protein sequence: CASSEFGSGGQTQYF.

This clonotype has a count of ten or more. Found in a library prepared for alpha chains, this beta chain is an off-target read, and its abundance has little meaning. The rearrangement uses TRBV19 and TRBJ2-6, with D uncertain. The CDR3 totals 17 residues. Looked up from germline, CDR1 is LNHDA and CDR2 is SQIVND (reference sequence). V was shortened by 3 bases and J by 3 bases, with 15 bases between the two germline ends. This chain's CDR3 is CASSIGSDSGGANVLTF. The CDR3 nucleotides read TGTGCCAGTAGTATTGGGTCCGACTCTGGTGGGGCCAACGTCCTGACTTTC.

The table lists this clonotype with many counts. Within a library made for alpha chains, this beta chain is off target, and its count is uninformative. Here the CDR3 DNA reads TGTGCCAGCAGCCTCCACTACGAGCAGTACTTC. This codes for CASSLHYEQYF. The chain has TRBV11-2 and TRBJ2-7; D call uncertain. This CDR3 spans 11 amino acids. Germline CDR1 SGHAT, CDR2 FQNNGV. Trimming stripped 5 bases from V and 3 bases from J, with 5 bases between.

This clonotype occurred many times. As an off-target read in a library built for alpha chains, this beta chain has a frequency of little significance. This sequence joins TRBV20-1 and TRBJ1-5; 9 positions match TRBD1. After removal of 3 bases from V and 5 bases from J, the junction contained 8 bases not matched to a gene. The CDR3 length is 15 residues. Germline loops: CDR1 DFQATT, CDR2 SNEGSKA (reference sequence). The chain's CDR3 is CSARGTGREYQPQHF. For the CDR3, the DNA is TGCAGTGCTAGGGGGACAGGGAGGGAGTATCAGCCCCAGCATTTT.

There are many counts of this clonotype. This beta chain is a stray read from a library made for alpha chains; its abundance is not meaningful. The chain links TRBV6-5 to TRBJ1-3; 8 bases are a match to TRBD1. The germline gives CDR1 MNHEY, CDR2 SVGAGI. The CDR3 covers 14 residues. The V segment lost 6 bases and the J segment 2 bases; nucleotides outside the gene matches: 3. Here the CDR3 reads CASSLDRAGNTIYF. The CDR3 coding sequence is TGTGCCAGCAGCCTGGACAGGGCTGGAAACACCATATATTTT.

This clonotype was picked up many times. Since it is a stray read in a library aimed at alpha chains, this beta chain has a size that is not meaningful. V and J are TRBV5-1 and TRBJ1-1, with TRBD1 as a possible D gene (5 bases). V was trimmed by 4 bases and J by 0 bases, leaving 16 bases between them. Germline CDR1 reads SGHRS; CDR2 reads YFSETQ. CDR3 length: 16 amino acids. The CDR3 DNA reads TGCGCCAGCAGCGCGGACCAGGGATGGGTGAACACTGAAGCTTTCTTT. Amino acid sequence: CASSADQGWVNTEAFF.

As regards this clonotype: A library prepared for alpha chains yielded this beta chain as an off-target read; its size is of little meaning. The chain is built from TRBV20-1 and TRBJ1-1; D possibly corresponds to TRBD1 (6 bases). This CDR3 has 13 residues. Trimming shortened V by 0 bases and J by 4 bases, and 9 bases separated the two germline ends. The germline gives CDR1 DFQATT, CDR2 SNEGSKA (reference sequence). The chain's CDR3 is CSARDPRGTEAFF. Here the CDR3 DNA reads TGCAGTGCTAGAGATCCCAGGGGCACTGAAGCTTTCTTT.

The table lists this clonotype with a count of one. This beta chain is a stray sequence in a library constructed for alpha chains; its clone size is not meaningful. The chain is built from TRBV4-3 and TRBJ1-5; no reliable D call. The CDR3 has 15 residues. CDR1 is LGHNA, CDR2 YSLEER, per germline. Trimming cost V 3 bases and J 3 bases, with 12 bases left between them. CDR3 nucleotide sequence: TGCGCCAGCAGCCACAGCTGGGGAAACAATCAGCCCCAGCATTTT. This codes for CASSHSWGNNQPQHF.

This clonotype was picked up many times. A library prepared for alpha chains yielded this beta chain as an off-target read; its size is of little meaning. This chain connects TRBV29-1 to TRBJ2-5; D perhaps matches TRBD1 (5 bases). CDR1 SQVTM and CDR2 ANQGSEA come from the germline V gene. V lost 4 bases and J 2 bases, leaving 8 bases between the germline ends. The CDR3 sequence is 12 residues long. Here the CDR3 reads CSVVRQQETQYF. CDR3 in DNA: TGCAGCGTTGTCCGACAGCAAGAGACCCAGTACTTC. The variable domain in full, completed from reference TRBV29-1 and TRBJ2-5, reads SAVISQKPSRDICQRGTSLTIQCQVDSQVTMMFWYRQQPGQSLTLIATANQGSEATYESGFVIDKFPISRPNLTFSTLTVSNMSPEDSSIYLCSVVRQQETQYFGPGTRLLVL.

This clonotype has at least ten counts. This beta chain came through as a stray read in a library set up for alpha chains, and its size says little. The CDR3 loop is CASSPRGETQYF. Here the CDR3 DNA reads TGTGCCAGCAGCCCGAGAGGGGAGACCCAGTACTTC. V gene TRBV11-1 combines with J gene TRBJ2-5, with D perhaps matching TRBD2 (5 bases). The germline V and J ends were trimmed by 5 bases and 5 bases, with 9 bases remaining between them. Germline V gene lookup returns CDR1 SGHAT and CDR2 FQDESV (reference sequence). CDR3 size: 12 residues.

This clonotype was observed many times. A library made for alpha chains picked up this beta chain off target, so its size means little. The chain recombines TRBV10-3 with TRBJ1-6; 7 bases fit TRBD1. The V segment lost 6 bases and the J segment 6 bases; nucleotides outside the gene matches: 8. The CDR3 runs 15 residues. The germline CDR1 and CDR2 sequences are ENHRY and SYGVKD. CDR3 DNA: TGTGCCATCAGCCGAGCCCGGGACAGTAATTCACCCCTCCACTTT. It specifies CAISRARDSNSPLHF.

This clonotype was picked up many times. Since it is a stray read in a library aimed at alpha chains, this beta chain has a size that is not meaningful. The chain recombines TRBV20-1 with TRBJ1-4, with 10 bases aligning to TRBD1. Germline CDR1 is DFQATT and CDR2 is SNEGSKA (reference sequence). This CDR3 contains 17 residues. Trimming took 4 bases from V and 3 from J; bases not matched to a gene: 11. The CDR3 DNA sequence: TGCAGTGCTACTAACCGGGACAGGGGATTGGCTAATGAAAAACTGTTTTTT. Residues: CSATNRDRGLANEKLFF.

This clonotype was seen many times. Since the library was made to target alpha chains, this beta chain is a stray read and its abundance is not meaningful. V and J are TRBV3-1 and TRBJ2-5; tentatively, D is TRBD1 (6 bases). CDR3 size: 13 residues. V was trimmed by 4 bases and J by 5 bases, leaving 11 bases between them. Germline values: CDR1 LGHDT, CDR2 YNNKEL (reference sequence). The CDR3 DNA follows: TGTGCCAGCAGCCCCATCACAGGGGAGACCCAGTACTTC. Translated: CASSPITGETQYF.

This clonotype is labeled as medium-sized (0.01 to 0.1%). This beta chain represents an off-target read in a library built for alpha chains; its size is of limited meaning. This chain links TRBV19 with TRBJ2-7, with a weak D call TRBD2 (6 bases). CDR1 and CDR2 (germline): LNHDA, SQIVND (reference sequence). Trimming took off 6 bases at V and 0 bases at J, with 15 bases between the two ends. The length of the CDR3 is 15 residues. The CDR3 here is CASRFRDSLSYEQYF. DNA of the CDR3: TGTGCCAGTAGATTCCGGGACTCCCTCTCCTACGAGCAGTACTTC.

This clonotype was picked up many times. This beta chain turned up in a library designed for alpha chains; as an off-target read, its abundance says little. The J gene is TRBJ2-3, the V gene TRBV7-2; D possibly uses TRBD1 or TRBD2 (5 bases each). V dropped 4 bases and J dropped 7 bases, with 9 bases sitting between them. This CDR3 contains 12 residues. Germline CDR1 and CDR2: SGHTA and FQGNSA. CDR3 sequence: CASSSGRYTQYF. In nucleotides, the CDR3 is TGTGCCAGCAGCTCGGGACGGTATACGCAGTATTTT.

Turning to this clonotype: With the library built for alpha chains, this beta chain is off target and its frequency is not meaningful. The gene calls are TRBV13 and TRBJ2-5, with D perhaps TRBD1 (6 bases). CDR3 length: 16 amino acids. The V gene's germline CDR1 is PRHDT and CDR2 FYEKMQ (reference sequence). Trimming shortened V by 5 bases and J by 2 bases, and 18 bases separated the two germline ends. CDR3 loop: CASSPSRDMGQETQYF. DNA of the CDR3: TGTGCCAGCAGCCCTAGCCGGGACATGGGACAAGAGACCCAGTACTTC.

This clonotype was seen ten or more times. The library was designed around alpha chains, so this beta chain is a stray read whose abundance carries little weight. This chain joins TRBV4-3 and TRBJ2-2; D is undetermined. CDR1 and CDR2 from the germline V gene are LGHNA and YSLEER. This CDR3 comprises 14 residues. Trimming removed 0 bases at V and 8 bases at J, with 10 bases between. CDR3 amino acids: CASSQDGPWGELFF. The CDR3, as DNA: TGCGCCAGCAGCCAAGACGGCCCTTGGGGGGAGCTGTTTTTT.

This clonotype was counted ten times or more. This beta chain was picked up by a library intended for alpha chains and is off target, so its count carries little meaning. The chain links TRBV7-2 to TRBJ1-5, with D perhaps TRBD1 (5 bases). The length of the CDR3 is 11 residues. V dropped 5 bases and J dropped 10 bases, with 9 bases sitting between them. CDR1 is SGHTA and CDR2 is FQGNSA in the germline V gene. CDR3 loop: CASSNTGPQHF. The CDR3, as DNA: TGTGCCAGCAGCAACACAGGTCCCCAGCATTTT.

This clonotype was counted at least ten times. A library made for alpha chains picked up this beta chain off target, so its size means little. CDR3 amino acids: CASSSTLGSGSGVYNEQFF. In DNA, the CDR3 is TGTGCCAGCAGTTCCACGCTGGGTAGCGGGAGCGGGGTCTACAATGAGCAGTTCTTC. This sequence joins TRBV12-3 or TRBV12-4 and TRBJ2-1, with 9 positions matching TRBD2. V lost 4 bases and J lost 3; bases outside the gene matches: 16. The CDR3 is 19 amino acids.

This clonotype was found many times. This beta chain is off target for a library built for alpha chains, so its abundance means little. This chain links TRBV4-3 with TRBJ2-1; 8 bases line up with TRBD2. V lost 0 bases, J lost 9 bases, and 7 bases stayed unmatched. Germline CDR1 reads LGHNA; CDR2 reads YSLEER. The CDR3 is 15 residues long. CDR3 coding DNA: TGCGCCAGCAGCCAAGATGGACTAGCTATTGGTGAGCAGTTCTTC. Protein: CASSQDGLAIGEQFF.

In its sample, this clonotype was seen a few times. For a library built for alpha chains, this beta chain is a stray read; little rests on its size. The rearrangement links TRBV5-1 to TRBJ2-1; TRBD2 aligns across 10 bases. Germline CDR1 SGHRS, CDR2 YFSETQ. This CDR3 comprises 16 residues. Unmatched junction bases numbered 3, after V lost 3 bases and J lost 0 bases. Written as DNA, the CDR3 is TGCGCCAGCAGCTCTAGCGGGAGTGTCTCCTACAATGAGCAGTTCTTC. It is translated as CASSSSGSVSYNEQFF.